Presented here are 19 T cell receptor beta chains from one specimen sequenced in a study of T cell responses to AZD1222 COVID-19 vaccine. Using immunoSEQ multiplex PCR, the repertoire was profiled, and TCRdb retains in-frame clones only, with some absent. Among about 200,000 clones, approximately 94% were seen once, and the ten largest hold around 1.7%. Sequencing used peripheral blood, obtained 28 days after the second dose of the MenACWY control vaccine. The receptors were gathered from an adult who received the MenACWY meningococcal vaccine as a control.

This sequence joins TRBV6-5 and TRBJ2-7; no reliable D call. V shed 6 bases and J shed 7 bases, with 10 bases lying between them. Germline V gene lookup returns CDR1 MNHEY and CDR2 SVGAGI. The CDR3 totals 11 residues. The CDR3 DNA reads TGTGCCAGCAGGGCATCGGAGGAGCAGTACTTC. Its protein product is CASRASEEQYF.

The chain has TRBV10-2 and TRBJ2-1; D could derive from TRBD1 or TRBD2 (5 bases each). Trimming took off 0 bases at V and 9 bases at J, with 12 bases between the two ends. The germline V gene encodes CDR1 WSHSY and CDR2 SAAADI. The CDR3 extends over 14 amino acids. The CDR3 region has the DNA TGCGCCAGCAGTGAGTCGAATGGGGGAGTTGAGCAGTTCTTC. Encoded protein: CASSESNGGVEQFF.

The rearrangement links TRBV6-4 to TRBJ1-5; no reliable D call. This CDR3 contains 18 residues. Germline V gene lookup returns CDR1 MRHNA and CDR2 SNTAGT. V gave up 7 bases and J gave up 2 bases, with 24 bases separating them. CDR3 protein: CASTDTSNGPEGNQPQHF. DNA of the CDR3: TGTGCCAGCACCGACACCTCGAATGGGCCAGAAGGCAATCAGCCCCAGCATTTT.

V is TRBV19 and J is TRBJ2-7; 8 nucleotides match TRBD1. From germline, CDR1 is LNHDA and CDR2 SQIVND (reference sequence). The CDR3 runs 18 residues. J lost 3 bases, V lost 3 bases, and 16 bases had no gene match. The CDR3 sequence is CASSITTILGQAGYEQYF. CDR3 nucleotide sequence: TGTGCCAGTAGTATCACAACCATTTTGGGACAGGCTGGCTACGAGCAGTACTTC.

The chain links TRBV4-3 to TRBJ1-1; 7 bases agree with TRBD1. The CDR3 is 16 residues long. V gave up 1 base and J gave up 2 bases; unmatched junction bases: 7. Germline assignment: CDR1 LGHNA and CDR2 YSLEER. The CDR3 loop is CASSQVVTGDNTEAFF. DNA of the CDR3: TGCGCCAGCAGCCAAGTTGTCACAGGGGACAACACTGAAGCTTTCTTT.

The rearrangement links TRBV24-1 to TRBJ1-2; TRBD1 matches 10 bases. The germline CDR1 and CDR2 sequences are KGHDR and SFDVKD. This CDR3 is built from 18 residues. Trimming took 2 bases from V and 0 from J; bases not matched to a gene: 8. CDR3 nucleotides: TGTGCCACCAGTGATTCCCCAGGACAGGGGGGAGCTAACTATGGCTACACCTTC. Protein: CATSDSPGQGGANYGYTF.

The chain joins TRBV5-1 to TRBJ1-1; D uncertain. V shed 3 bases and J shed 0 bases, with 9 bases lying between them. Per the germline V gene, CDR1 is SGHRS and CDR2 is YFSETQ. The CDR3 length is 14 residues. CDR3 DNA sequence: TGCGCCAGCAGCTACGACGTGGTGAACACTGAAGCTTTCTTT. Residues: CASSYDVVNTEAFF.

In nucleotides, the CDR3 is TGTGCCAGCTCCCCAGAGGGCAGGGGACATCAGCCCCAGCATTTT. This sequence encodes CASSPEGRGHQPQHF. V is TRBV18 and J is TRBJ1-5, with D tentatively TRBD1 (6 bases). This CDR3 comprises 15 residues. V gave up 6 bases and J gave up 5 bases, with 17 bases separating them. CDR1 KGHSH and CDR2 LQKENI come from the germline V gene.

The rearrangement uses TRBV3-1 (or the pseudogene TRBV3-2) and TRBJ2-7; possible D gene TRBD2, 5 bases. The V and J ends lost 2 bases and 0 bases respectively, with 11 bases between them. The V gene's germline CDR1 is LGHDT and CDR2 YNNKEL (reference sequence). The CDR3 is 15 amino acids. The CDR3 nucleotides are TGTGCCAGCAGCCAACGGACTTTGAGCTCCTACGAGCAGTACTTC. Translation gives CASSQRTLSSYEQYF.

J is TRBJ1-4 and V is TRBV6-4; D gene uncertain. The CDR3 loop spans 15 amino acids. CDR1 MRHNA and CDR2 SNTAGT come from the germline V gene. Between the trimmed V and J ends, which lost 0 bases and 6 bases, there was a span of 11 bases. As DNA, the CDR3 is TGTGCCAGCAGTGACTCTATTGGCGGGGATGAAAAACTGTTTTTT. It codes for CASSDSIGGDEKLFF.

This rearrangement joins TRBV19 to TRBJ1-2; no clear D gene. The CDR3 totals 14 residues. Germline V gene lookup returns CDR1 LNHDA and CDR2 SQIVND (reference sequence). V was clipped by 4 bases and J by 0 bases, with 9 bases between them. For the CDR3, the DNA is TGTGCCAGTAGTACGCCCGGCTCTAACTATGGCTACACCTTC. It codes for CASSTPGSNYGYTF.

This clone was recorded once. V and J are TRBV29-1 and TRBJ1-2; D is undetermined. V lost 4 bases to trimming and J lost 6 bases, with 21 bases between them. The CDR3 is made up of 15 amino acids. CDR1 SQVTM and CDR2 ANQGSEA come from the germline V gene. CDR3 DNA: TGCAGCGTTGGGCATCGGCAGGCCCAAAGCCATGGCTACACCTTC. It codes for CSVGHRQAQSHGYTF.

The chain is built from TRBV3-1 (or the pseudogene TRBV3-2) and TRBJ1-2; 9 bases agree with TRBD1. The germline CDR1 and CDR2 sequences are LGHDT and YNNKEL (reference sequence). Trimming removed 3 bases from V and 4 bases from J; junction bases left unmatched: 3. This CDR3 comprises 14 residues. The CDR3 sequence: CASSHLTGGYGYTF. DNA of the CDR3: TGTGCCAGCAGCCATCTGACAGGGGGCTATGGCTACACCTTC.

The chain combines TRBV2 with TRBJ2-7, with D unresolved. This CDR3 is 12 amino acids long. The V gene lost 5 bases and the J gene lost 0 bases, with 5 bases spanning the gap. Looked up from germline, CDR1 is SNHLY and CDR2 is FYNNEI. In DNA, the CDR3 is TGTGCCAGCAGTAGCGACTCCTACGAGCAGTACTTC. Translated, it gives CASSSDSYEQYF.

This chain's CDR3 is CSVVTGTNSYEQYF. In nucleotides, the CDR3 is TGCAGCGTCGTTACCGGGACGAACTCCTACGAGCAGTACTTC. This chain joins TRBV29-1 and TRBJ2-7, with D perhaps TRBD1 or TRBD2 (5 bases each). CDR1 is SQVTM and CDR2 is ANQGSEA in the germline V gene. V was cut by 6 bases and J by 0 bases, with 15 bases left in between. This CDR3 region has 14 residues.

The CDR3 bases are TGCAGCTTAACGACAGGGAGGAACACTGAAGCTTTCTTT. It encodes CSLTTGRNTEAFF. V usage is TRBV29-1 and J usage is TRBJ1-1; 7 nucleotides line up with TRBD1. CDR1 SQVTM and CDR2 ANQGSEA come from the germline V gene. J gave up 1 base and V 8 bases, and 7 bases lay outside the gene matches. This CDR3 comprises 13 residues.

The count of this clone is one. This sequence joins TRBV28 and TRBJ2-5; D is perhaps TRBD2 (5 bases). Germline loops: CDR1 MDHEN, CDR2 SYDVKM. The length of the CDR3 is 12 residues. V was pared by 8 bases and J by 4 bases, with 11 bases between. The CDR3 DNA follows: TGTGCCAGCTTGGCCGGAGGAGAGACCCAGTACTTC. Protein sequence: CASLAGGETQYF.

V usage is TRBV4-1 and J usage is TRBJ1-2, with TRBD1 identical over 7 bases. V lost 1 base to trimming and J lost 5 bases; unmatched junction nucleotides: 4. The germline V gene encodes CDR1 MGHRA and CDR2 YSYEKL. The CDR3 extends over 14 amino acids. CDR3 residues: CASSQVGQVYGYTF. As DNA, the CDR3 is TGCGCCAGCAGCCAAGTCGGACAGGTATATGGCTACACCTTC.

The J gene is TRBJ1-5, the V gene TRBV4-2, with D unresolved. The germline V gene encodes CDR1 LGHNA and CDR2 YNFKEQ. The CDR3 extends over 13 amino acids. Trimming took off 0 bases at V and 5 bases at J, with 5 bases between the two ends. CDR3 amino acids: CASSQEVDQPQHF. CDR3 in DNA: TGTGCCAGCAGCCAAGAGGTCGATCAGCCCCAGCATTTT.